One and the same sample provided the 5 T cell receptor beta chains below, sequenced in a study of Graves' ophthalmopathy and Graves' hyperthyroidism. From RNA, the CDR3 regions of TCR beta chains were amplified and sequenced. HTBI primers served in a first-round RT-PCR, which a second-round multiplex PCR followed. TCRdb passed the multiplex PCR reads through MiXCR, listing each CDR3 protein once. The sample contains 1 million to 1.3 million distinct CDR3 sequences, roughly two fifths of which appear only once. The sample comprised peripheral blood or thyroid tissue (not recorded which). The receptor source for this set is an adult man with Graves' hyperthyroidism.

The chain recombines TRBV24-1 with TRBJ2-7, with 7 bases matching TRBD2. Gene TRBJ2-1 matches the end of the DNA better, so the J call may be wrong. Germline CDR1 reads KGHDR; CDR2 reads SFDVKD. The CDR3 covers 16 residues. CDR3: CATSDSDAGRFNEQFF. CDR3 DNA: TGTGCCACCAGTGACTCCGACGCCGGGAGGTTCAATGAGCAGTTCTTC.

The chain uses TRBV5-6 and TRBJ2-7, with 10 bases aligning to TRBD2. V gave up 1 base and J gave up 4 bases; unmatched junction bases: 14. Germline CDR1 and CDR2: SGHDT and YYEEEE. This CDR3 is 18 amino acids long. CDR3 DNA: TGTGCCAGCAGCTTGTCGTCTGGCCTAGCGGGGGAAAAATACGAGCAGTACTTC. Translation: CASSLSSGLAGEKYEQYF.

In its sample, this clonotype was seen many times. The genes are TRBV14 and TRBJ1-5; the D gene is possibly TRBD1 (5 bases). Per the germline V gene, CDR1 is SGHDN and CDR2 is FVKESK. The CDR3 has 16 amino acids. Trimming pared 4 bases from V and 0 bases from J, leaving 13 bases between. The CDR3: CASSLSPGVSNQPQHF. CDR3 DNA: TGTGCCAGCAGCCTTTCTCCGGGGGTTAGCAATCAGCCCCAGCATTTT. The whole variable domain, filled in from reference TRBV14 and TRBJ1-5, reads EAGVTQFPSHSVIEKGQTVTLRCDPISGHDNLYWYRRVMGKEIKFLLHFVKESKQDESGMPNNRFLAERTGGTYSTLKVQPAELEDSGVYFCASSLSPGVSNQPQHFGDGTRLSIL.

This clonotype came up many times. DNA of the CDR3: TGTGCCAGCAGCAGAGGGACGGAACGGCCCCAGCATTTT. Its protein is CASSRGTERPQHF. The chain recombines TRBV7-2 with TRBJ1-5, with D possibly matching TRBD1 (5 bases). This CDR3 contains 13 residues. V was clipped by 5 bases and J by 9 bases, with 14 bases between them. Germline CDR1 and CDR2: SGHTA and FQGNSA.

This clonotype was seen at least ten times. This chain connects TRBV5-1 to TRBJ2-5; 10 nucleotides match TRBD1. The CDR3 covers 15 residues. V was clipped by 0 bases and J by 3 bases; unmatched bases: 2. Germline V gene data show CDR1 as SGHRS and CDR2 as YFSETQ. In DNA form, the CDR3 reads TGCGCCAGCAGCTTGGAAGGGACAGGGGAAGAGACCCAGTACTTC. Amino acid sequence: CASSLEGTGEETQYF.